These T cell receptor beta chains were read from a single sample in a study of regulatory T cells in long-lasting Graves disease. TCRdb re-analysed the multiplex PCR reads in MiXCR, keeping a single row per CDR3 protein. The sample comprises 300,000 to 350,000 distinct CDR3 sequences, about 20% of which are singletons, and 25% to 30% rests with the top ten. The sample consisted of peripheral blood mononuclear cells (PBMCs), taken when the disease was refractory, from a patient treated with antithyroid drugs. These receptors were taken from a female donor with Graves disease. Both conserved end residues are part of each CDR3. The order of the fields is J gene, clone size, D gene, V gene, CDR3 protein, CDR3 DNA. D genes are given only for firm matches. Expanded clones get a size class; other rows say once, few or many, or leave the size out.

>TRBJ2-7|.|.|TRBV3-1
CASSRLNYEQYF
TGTGCCAGCAGCCGATTAAACTACGAGCAGTACTTC
>TRBJ1-4|many|.|TRBV3-1
CASSQGGHEKLFF
TGTGCCAGCAGCCAAGGTGGTCATGAAAAACTGTTTTTT
>TRBJ1-5|.|.|TRBV7-9
CASSLGVGDSNQPQHF
TGTGCCAGCAGCTTAGGGGTAGGGGATAGCAATCAGCCCCAGCATTTT
>TRBJ1-2|many|TRBD1|TRBV28
CASRPTGAGGYTF
TGTGCCAGCAGGCCGACAGGGGCTGGGGGCTACACCTTC
>TRBJ1-1|.|TRBD1|TRBV4-3
CASSQDVRGQAFF
TGCGCCAGCAGCCAAGATGTCAGGGGGCAAGCTTTCTTT
>TRBJ1-1|.|.|TRBV18
CASSPGGRVTEAFF
TGTGCCAGCTCACCCGGGGGGCGGGTCACTGAAGCTTTCTTT
>TRBJ2-7|many|.|TRBV11-2
CASSQSGWAYEQYF
TGTGCCAGCAGCCAATCAGGGTGGGCCTACGAGCAGTACTTC
>TRBJ1-2|few|.|TRBV7-9
CASSLTRNLDYGYTF
TGTGCCAGCAGCCTTACCCGAAACCTCGACTATGGCTACACCTTC
>TRBJ2-3|.|.|TRBV5-5
CASSTLSTDTQYF
TGTGCCAGCAGCACTCTCTCCACAGATACGCAGTATTTT
>TRBJ1-5|few|.|TRBV7-3
CASSDGTLGAQHF
TGTGCCAGCAGCGACGGGACTCTTGGAGCCCAGCATTTT
>TRBJ1-2|many|.|TRBV28
CASSLTRDYGYTF
TGTGCCAGCAGTTTGACGCGAGACTATGGCTACACCTTC
>TRBJ2-2|.|TRBD2|TRBV7-6
CASSLATPLGSGGFTGELFF
TGTGCCAGCAGCTTAGCGACCCCCCTTGGGAGCGGGGGGTTCACCGGGGAGCTGTTTTTT
>TRBJ2-7|few|.|TRBV7-9
CASSPILGGTAYEQYF
TGTGCCAGCAGCCCGATCCTGGGGGGGACAGCCTACGAGCAGTACTTC
>TRBJ2-3|.|TRBD2|TRBV11-3
CASSPILPLRLAGESSTDTQYF
TGTGCCAGCAGCCCTATCTTACCTCTACGTCTAGCGGGAGAATCTAGCACAGATACGCAGTATTTT
>TRBJ1-4|few|.|TRBV7-2
CASSSSSGGGEKLFF
TGTGCCAGCAGCTCCTCAAGTGGGGGTGGAGAAAAACTGTTTTTT
>TRBJ1-4|.|TRBD1|TRBV4-3
CASSQDLGTGTLNEKLFF
TGCGCCAGCAGCCAAGATCTGGGGACAGGAACACTCAATGAAAAACTGTTTTTT
>TRBJ1-2|.|TRBD1|TRBV7-2
CASPQGGNYGYTF
TGTGCCAGCCCCCAGGGGGGTAACTATGGCTACACCTTC
>TRBJ1-1|once|.|TRBV6-2/TRBV6-3
CASSYPGGGRTEAFF
TGTGCCAGCAGTTACCCGGGGGGAGGGCGCACTGAAGCTTTCTTT
>TRBJ2-3|few|.|TRBV10-3
CAIRTAQADTQYF
TGTGCCATCAGAACTGCCCAGGCAGATACGCAGTATTTT
>TRBJ1-1|many|.|TRBV28
CASSSWGRLTEAFF
TGTGCCAGCAGTTCTTGGGGGAGATTGACTGAAGCTTTCTTT
>TRBJ2-1|.|TRBD2|TRBV5-1
CASSLALAGEDNEQFF
TGCGCCAGCAGCTTGGCACTAGCGGGGGAGGACAATGAGCAGTTCTTC
>TRBJ2-2|.|TRBD2|TRBV6-2/TRBV6-3
CASTLSGRASGELFF
TGTGCCAGCACCCTTAGCGGGAGGGCCTCCGGGGAGCTGTTTTTT
>TRBJ1-4|.|.|TRBV14
CASSQDWQSNEKLFF
TGTGCCAGCAGCCAAGATTGGCAGAGTAATGAAAAACTGTTTTTT
>TRBJ1-5|.|.|TRBV5-1
CASSLAGTSNQPQHF
TGCGCCAGCAGCTTGGCAGGGACGAGCAATCAGCCCCAGCATTTT
>TRBJ1-5|many|.|TRBV28
CASSFWGPGGNQPQHF
TGTGCCAGCAGTTTTTGGGGGCCGGGCGGCAATCAGCCCCAGCATTTT
>TRBJ1-4|many|TRBD1|TRBV30
CAWSVQGVEKLFF
TGTGCCTGGAGTGTACAGGGGGTTGAAAAACTGTTTTTT
>TRBJ2-4|many|TRBD2|TRBV6-1
CASSPREGNIQYF
TGTGCCAGCAGTCCCCGGGAGGGGAACATTCAGTACTTC
>TRBJ1-1|many|.|TRBV20-1
CSASSGTEAFF
TGCAGTGCTAGCAGCGGCACTGAAGCTTTCTTT
>TRBJ2-7|many|.|TRBV28
CASSDAMPPYEQYF
TGTGCCAGCAGTGATGCGATGCCCCCCTACGAGCAGTACTTC
>TRBJ2-2|once|.|TRBV10-3
CAISDGPAGKLFF
TGTGCCATCAGTGACGGGCCGGCCGGGAAGCTGTTTTTT
>TRBJ2-7|many|.|TRBV6-1
CASSAPAGGSYEQYF
TGTGCCAGCAGTGCTCCCGCCGGAGGGTCCTACGAGCAGTACTTC
>TRBJ2-7|many|TRBD2|TRBV20-1
CSARPRGENEQYF
TGCAGTGCTAGGCCACGGGGGGAAAACGAGCAGTACTTC
>TRBJ2-2|many|.|TRBV12-3/TRBV12-4
CASSLRIFGTGELFF
TGTGCCAGCAGTTTAAGGATCTTCGGTACCGGGGAGCTGTTTTTT
>TRBJ1-2|many|.|TRBV15
CATSREWEGDGYTF
TGTGCCACCAGCAGAGAATGGGAAGGGGATGGCTACACCTTC
>TRBJ1-2|many|.|TRBV30
CAWSSGTFGYTF
TGTGCCTGGAGTTCGGGGACGTTCGGCTACACCTTC
>TRBJ2-7|many|.|TRBV11-2
CASSTMFQKTYEQYF
TGTGCCAGCAGTACGATGTTTCAGAAGACCTACGAGCAGTACTTC
>TRBJ2-3|few|TRBD2|TRBV24-1
CATSSTGGPTDTQYF
TGTGCCACCAGTTCGACGGGAGGGCCGACAGATACGCAGTATTTT
>TRBJ1-3|.|.|TRBV30
CAWSVTPGSGNTIYF
TGTGCCTGGAGTGTAACCCCGGGATCTGGAAACACCATATATTTT
>TRBJ2-1|.|.|TRBV10-2
CASSEPTERAEQFF
TGCGCCAGCAGTGAGCCTACAGAGCGGGCCGAGCAGTTCTTC
>TRBJ1-2|many|.|TRBV29-1
CSVEDGYYGYTF
TGCAGCGTTGAAGATGGGTATTATGGCTACACCTTC
>TRBJ2-1|.|.|TRBV27
CASSLRLPYNEQFF
TGTGCCAGCAGTTTAAGACTACCCTACAATGAGCAGTTCTTC
>TRBJ2-7|.|TRBD2|TRBV28
CASHRRTSGYEQYF
TGTGCCAGCCATCGCCGGACTAGCGGATACGAGCAGTACTTC
>TRBJ2-5|.|.|TRBV12-3/TRBV12-4
CASSLRDYQETQYF
TGTGCCAGCAGTTTACGGGACTACCAAGAGACCCAGTACTTC